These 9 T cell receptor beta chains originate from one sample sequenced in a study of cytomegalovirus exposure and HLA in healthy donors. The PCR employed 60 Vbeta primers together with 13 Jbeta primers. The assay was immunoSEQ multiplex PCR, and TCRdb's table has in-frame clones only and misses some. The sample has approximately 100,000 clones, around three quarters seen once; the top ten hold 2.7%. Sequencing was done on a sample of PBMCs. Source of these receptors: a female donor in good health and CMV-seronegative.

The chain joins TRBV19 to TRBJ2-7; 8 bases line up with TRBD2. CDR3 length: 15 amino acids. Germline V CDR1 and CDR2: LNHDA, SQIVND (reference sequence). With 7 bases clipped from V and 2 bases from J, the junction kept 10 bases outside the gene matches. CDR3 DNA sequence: TGTGCCAGTACCCCCAGCGGGGGTAGGACCTACGAGCAGTACTTC. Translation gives CASTPSGGRTYEQYF.

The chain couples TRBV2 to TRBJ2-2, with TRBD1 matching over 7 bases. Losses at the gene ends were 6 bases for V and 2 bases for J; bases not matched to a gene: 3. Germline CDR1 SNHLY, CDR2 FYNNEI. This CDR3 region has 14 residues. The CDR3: CASSLGGNTGELFF. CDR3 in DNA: TGTGCCAGCAGCCTAGGGGGCAACACCGGGGAGCTGTTTTTT.

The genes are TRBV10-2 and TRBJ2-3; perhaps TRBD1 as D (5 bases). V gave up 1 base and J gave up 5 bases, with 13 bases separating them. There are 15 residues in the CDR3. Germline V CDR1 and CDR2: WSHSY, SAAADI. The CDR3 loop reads CASSEWGESRDTQYF. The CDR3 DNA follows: TGCGCCAGCAGTGAGTGGGGCGAGTCCAGAGATACGCAGTATTTT.

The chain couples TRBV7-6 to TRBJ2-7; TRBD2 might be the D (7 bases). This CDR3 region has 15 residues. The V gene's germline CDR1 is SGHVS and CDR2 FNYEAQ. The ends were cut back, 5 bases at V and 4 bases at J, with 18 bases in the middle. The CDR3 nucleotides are TGTGCCAGCAGCCAACACCGGGGGGCTGGTTACGAGCAGTACTTC. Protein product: CASSQHRGAGYEQYF. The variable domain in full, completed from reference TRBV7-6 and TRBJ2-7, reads GAGVSQSPRYKVTKRGQDVALRCDPISGHVSLYWYRQALGQGPEFLTYFNYEAQQDKSGLPNDRFSAERPEGSISTLTIQRTEQRDSAMYRCASSQHRGAGYEQYFGPGTRLTVT.

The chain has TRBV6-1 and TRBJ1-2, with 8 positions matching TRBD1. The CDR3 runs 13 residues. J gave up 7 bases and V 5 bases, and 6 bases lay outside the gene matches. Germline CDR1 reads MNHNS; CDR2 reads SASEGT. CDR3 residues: CASSYPDRGGYTF. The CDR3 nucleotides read TGTGCCAGCAGTTATCCCGACAGGGGTGGCTACACCTTC.

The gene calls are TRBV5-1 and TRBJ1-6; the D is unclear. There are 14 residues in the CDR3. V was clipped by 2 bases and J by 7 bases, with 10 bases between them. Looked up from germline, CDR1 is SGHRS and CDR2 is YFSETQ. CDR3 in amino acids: CASSFEGRNSPLHF. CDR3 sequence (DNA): TGCGCCAGCAGCTTTGAAGGGAGAAATTCACCCCTCCACTTT. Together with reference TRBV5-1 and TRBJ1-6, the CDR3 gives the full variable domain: KAGVTQTPRYLIKTRGQQVTLSCSPISGHRSVSWYQQTPGQGLQFLFEYFSETQRNKGNFPGRFSGRQFSNSRSEMNVSTLELGDSALYLCASSFEGRNSPLHFGNGTRLTVT.

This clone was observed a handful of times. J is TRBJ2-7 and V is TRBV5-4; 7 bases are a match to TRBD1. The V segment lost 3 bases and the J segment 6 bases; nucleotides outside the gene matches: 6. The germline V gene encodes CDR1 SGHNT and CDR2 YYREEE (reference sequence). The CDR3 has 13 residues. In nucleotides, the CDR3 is TGTGCCAGCAGCTCAGTGGACAGGACCGAGCAGTACTTC. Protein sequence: CASSSVDRTEQYF.

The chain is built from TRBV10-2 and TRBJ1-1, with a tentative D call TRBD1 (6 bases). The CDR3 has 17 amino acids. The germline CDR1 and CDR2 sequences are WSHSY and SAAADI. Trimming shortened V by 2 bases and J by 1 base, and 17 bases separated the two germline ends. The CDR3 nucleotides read TGCGCCAGCAGTGAGACCCTTGGCGTGACAGGGAACACTGAAGCTTTCTTT. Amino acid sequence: CASSETLGVTGNTEAFF.

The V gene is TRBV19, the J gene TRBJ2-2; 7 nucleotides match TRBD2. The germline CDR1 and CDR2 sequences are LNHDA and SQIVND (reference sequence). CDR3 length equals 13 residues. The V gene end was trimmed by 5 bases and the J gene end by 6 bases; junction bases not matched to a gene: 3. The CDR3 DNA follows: TGTGCCAGTAGTTCCGGACTAGCCGGGGAGCTGTTTTTT. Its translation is CASSSGLAGELFF.